One and the same sample provided the 17 T cell receptor beta chains below, sequenced in a study of T cell clonality in common variable immunodeficiency. General observations from the study: In common variable immunodeficiency, TCR beta chains reportedly carried fewer deletions and N-nucleotide insertions.

TCRdb's copy holds only in-frame clones and misses some; the assay was immunoSEQ multiplex PCR. Recorded here are under 40,000 clones, none singletons. Antigen specificity for these receptors is unknown. The sequencing sample was made of peripheral blood mononuclear cells. The receptors come from a human donor with common variable immunodeficiency.

This clone was picked up a small number of times. The missing CDR3 end, 3 residues past where the read stops, is filled in from the germline J gene. The genes are TRBV20-1 and TRBJ2-1, with 10 bases aligning to TRBD2. CDR3 length equals 18 residues. The J segment lost 4 bases and the V segment lost 2 bases, leaving 14 bases of the junction unmatched. Germline V gene data show CDR1 as DFQATT and CDR2 as SNEGSKA (reference sequence). The covered CDR3 bases are TGCAGTGCTAGAACCCCTTTAGCGGGGGGCCTTGGTTACAATGAG. This sequence encodes CSARTPLAGGLGYNE. The whole CDR3 region reads CSARTPLAGGLGYNEQFF.

This clone was detected many times. The read falls 3 residues short of the CDR3 end, and the missing part is taken from the germline J gene. The rearrangement uses TRBV20-1 and TRBJ2-1; 9 bases fit TRBD2. Germline loops: CDR1 DFQATT, CDR2 SNEGSKA (reference sequence). J was trimmed by 4 bases and V by 5 bases; bases with no gene match: 9. The CDR3 is 15 amino acids. Here the CDR3 reads CSARSEAGGYNEQFF. The sequenced part of the CDR3 DNA is TGCAGTGCTCGATCGGAAGCGGGGGGTTACAATGAG.

This clone occurred a few times. CDR3 region: CASMRDRAGNTIYF. The CDR3 DNA, read in part, is TGTGCCAGTATGAGGGACAGGGCTGGAAACACC. This rearrangement joins TRBV19 to TRBJ1-3, with 9 bases identical to TRBD1. The read ends 3 residues early relative to the CDR3; the germline J gene fills the gap. J gave up 2 bases and V 7 bases, and 3 bases lay outside the gene matches. The CDR3 runs 14 residues. Germline values: CDR1 LNHDA, CDR2 SQIVND (reference sequence).

This clone occurred many times. The sequence runs out 3 residues before the end of the CDR3; the remainder is reconstructed from the germline J gene. V and J are TRBV2 and TRBJ2-2, with 7 bases matching TRBD1. Germline CDR1 reads SNHLY; CDR2 reads FYNNEI. This CDR3 has 11 amino acids. CDR3 bases read: TGTGCCAGCAGTTGGAACAGGGGG. Amino acid sequence: CASSWNRG. The whole CDR3 protein reads CASSWNRGLFF.

This clone appeared many times. The covered CDR3 bases are TGTGCCAGCAGTGCAGGACAGGGCTTCTCCTACGAG. Translating gives CASSAGQGFSYE. The entire CDR3 is CASSAGQGFSYEQYF. V usage is TRBV6-1 and J usage is TRBJ2-7; 8 nucleotides match TRBD1. Read sequence stops 3 residues before the CDR3 end, and the germline J gene provides the missing end. The germline V gene encodes CDR1 MNHNS and CDR2 SASEGT. Germline trimming cut 4 bases from V and 0 bases from J; bases unmatched to any gene: 5. The CDR3 has 15 residues.

The sample holds a few counts of this clone. The read falls 3 residues short of the CDR3 end, and the missing part is taken from the germline J gene. The chain carries TRBV6-1 and TRBJ2-7; the D is unclear. V dropped 3 bases and J dropped 2 bases, with 5 bases sitting between them. The CDR3 is 12 amino acids. The germline V gene encodes CDR1 MNHNS and CDR2 SASEGT. The covered CDR3 bases are TGTGCCAGCAGTGATGGGCCCTACGAG. Translated: CASSDGPYE. The full CDR3 protein reads CASSDGPYEQYF.

There are a few counts of this clone. The read halts 3 residues ahead of the CDR3 end, with the missing end drawn from the germline J gene. This chain joins TRBV30 and TRBJ1-2, with TRBD1 matching over 8 bases. The CDR3 has 16 residues. Germline lookup yields CDR1 GTSNPN and CDR2 SVGIG (reference sequence). The trim removed 1 base at V and 1 base at J, leaving 8 bases unmatched. The part of the CDR3 DNA that was read is TGTGCCTGGAGTGCCACCCGACAGGGGATTAACTATGGC. It specifies CAWSATRQGINYG. The full CDR3 is CAWSATRQGINYGYTF.

This clone has a handful of counts. The read gets to within 3 residues of the CDR3 end, and the germline J gene fills in the rest. The chain recombines TRBV4-2 with TRBJ2-7, with 8 positions matching TRBD1. This CDR3 contains 14 residues. From germline, CDR1 is LGHNA and CDR2 YNFKEQ. With 5 bases clipped from V and 4 bases from J, the junction kept 7 bases outside the gene matches. CDR3 sequence reads: CASSLGQEEYEQYF. Incomplete CDR3 DNA: TGTGCCAGCAGCTTGGGACAGGAAGAATACGAG.

By share of the sample, this clone is medium-sized. The CDR3 end lies 3 residues beyond the end of the read and is filled in from the germline J gene. This chain links TRBV29-1 with TRBJ2-1; the D is unclear. The V gene lost 7 bases and the J gene lost 7 bases, with 17 bases spanning the gap. Germline CDR1 and CDR2: SQVTM and ANQGSEA. The CDR3 is 13 amino acids. CDR3 DNA (partial): TGCAGCGCCCCGAACAGCCAAGGGAATGAG. Residues: CSAPNSQGNE. The entire CDR3 protein is CSAPNSQGNEQFF.

This clone was observed a handful of times. The read terminates 3 residues before the CDR3 end, so the remaining end is supplied by the germline J gene. The rearrangement links TRBV6-1 to TRBJ1-1; TRBD1 is a possible D gene (6 bases). The CDR3 runs to 15 residues. Germline V gene sequence: CDR1 MNHNS, CDR2 SASEGT. V was shortened by 4 bases and J by 3 bases, with 15 bases between the two germline ends. CDR3 in amino acids: CASSASTGLYTEAFF. The sequenced CDR3 bases are TGTGCCAGCAGTGCGTCAACAGGGCTCTACACTGAA.

In regard to this clone: The read terminates 3 residues ahead of where the CDR3 ends, so the germline J gene completes it. The chain couples TRBV7-2 to TRBJ2-6; no definite D call. V lost 2 bases and J lost 10, with 9 bases in between. Germline assignment: CDR1 SGHTA and CDR2 FQGNSA. This CDR3 contains 13 residues. CDR3 DNA (partial): TGTGCCAGCAGCTTATTGTTCGGGAACGTC. Amino acid sequence: CASSLLFGNV. The whole CDR3 sequence reads CASSLLFGNVLTF. The full variable domain, its missing parts supplied by reference TRBV7-2 and TRBJ2-6, is GAGVSQSPSNKVTEKGKDVELRCDPISGHTALYWYRQSLGQGLEFLIYFQGNSAPDKSGLPSDRFSAERTGGSVSTLTIQRTQQEDSAVYLCASSLLFGNVLTFGAGSRLTVL.

This clone has just a few counts. The read terminates 3 residues before the CDR3 end, so the remaining end is supplied by the germline J gene. The chain has TRBV7-9 and TRBJ2-7; D ambiguous. Germline V gene sequence: CDR1 SEHNR, CDR2 FQNEAQ (reference sequence). This CDR3 spans 15 amino acids. V was pared by 1 base and J by 2 bases, with 12 bases between. The sequenced part of the CDR3 DNA is TGTGCCAGCAGCTTAGATGTTGCAGGAACCTACGAG. Protein: CASSLDVAGTYE. The full CDR3 sequence reads CASSLDVAGTYEQYF.

In its sample, this clone was seen many times. From the germline J gene comes the end of the CDR3, since the read stops 3 residues before it. The rearrangement uses TRBV5-1 and TRBJ2-2; 11 bases agree with TRBD2. The CDR3 has 18 residues. Looked up from germline, CDR1 is SGHRS and CDR2 is YFSETQ. Trimming took 4 bases from V and 4 from J; bases not matched to a gene: 12. CDR3 region: CASSRMSLGLAGTGELFF. The sequenced CDR3 bases are TGCGCCAGCAGCCGCATGAGCCTTGGACTAGCGGGCACCGGGGAG.

This clone was counted at least ten times. Read sequence stops 3 residues before the CDR3 end, and the germline J gene provides the missing end. This rearrangement joins TRBV5-1 to TRBJ1-2, with D possibly TRBD1 on 5 matching bases. V was clipped by 4 bases and J by 0 bases, with 16 bases between them. The CDR3 sequence is 16 residues long. Germline lookup yields CDR1 SGHRS and CDR2 YFSETQ. The CDR3 region is CASSLGLNLANYGYTF. Incomplete CDR3 DNA: TGCGCCAGCAGCCTGGGACTGAACCTAGCTAACTATGGC.

This clone appeared many times. The CDR3 goes on 3 residues after the read ends, and that part is filled in from the germline J gene. The chain employs TRBV19 and TRBJ2-1, with 10 bases fitting TRBD2. J was trimmed by 8 bases and V by 11 bases; bases with no gene match: 9. The CDR3 covers 13 residues. Germline lookup yields CDR1 LNHDA and CDR2 SQIVND (reference sequence). CDR3 sequence: CASAGGPWDEQFF. The CDR3 bases that were read are TGTGCCTCAGCGGGGGGGCCTTGGGATGAG. Full variable domain (remainder filled in from reference TRBV19 and TRBJ2-1): DGGITQSPKYLFRKEGQNVTLSCEQNLNHDAMYWYRQDPGQGLRLIYYSQIVNDFQKGDIAEGYSVSREKKESFPLTVTSAQKNPTAFYLCASAGGPWDEQFFGPGTRLTVL.

As to this clone: Read sequence stops 3 residues before the CDR3 end, and the germline J gene provides the missing end. The V and J genes are TRBV7-9 and TRBJ1-5; D is uncertain. Germline CDR1 reads SEHNR; CDR2 reads FQNEAQ (reference sequence). V was clipped by 1 base and J by 5 bases, with 9 bases between them. The CDR3 is made up of 14 amino acids. The part of the CDR3 DNA that was read is TGTGCCAGCAGCTTAGAAGCAGGCCATCAGCCC. Protein product: CASSLEAGHQP. In full, the CDR3 is CASSLEAGHQPQHF.

This clone was observed at least ten times. The read terminates 3 residues before the CDR3 end, so the remaining end is supplied by the germline J gene. The chain uses TRBV7-9 and TRBJ2-3; no clear D gene. V dropped 4 bases and J dropped 6 bases, with 11 bases sitting between them. This CDR3 is built from 13 residues. Germline V CDR1 and CDR2: SEHNR, FQNEAQ (reference sequence). The sequenced part of the CDR3 DNA is TGTGCCAGCAGCTATCTAGATCGTGATACG. Translating it yields CASSYLDRDT. The whole CDR3 is CASSYLDRDTQYF.